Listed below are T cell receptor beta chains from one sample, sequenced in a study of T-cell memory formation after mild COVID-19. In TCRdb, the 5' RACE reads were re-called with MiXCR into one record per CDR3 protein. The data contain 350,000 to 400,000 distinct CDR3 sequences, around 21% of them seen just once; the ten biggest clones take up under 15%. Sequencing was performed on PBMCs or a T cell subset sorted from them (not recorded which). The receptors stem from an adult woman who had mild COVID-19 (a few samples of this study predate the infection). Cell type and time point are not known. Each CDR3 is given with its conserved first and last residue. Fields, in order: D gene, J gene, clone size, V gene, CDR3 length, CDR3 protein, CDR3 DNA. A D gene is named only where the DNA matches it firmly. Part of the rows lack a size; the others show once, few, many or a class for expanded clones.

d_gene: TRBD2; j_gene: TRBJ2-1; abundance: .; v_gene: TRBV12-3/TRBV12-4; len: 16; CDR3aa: CASTPGGAGGHNEQFF; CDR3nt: TGTGCCAGCACCCCCGGAGGGGCGGGGGGGCACAATGAGCAGTTCTTC
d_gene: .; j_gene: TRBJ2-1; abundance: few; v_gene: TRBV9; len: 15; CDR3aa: CASSVVEKSYNEQFF; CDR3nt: TGTGCCAGCAGCGTCGTGGAAAAGTCCTACAATGAGCAGTTCTTC
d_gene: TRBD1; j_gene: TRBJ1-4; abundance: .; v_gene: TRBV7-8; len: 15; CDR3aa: CASTTKGTGYEKLFF; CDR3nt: TGTGCCAGCACCACGAAGGGGACAGGGTACGAAAAACTGTTTTTT
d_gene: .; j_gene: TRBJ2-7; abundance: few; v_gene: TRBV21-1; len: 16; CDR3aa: CASSKSPRQEGYEQYF; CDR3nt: TGTGCCAGCAGCAAAAGCCCAAGACAGGAGGGCTACGAGCAGTACTTC
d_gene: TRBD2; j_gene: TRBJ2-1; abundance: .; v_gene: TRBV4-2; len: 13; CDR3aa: CASSPGLQKEQFF; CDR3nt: TGTGCCAGCAGCCCGGGACTACAAAAGGAGCAGTTCTTC
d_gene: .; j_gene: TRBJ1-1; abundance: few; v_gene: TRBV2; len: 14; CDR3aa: CASSEGGVNTEAFF; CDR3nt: TGTGCCAGCAGTGAAGGGGGCGTGAACACTGAAGCTTTCTTT
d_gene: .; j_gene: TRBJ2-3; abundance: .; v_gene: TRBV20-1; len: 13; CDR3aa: CSASMGRTDTQYF; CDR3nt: TGCAGTGCTAGTATGGGCCGCACAGATACGCAGTATTTT
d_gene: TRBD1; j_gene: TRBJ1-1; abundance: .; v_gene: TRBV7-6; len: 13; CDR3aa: CASSLDDRAEAFF; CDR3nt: TGTGCCAGCAGCCTCGATGACAGGGCTGAAGCTTTCTTT
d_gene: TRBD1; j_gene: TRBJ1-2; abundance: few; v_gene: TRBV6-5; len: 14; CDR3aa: CASTFGTGGRGYTF; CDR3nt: TGTGCCAGCACTTTTGGGACAGGGGGCAGAGGCTACACCTTC
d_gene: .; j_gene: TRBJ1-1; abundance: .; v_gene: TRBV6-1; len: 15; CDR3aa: CASRREVTLNTEAFF; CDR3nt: TGTGCCAGCAGAAGAGAGGTGACCCTGAACACTGAAGCTTTCTTT
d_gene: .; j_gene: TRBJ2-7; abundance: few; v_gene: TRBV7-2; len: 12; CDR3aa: CASSFRLEEQYF; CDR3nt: TGTGCCAGCAGCTTCCGACTAGAAGAGCAGTACTTC
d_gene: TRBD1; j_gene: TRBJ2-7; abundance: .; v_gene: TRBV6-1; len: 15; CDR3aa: CASSAGQGRDYEQYF; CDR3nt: TGTGCCAGCAGTGCCGGACAGGGAAGAGACTACGAGCAGTACTTC
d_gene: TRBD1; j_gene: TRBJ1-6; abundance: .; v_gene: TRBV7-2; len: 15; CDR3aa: CASSLRQGIDSPLHF; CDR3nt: TGTGCCAGCAGCCTCAGACAGGGGATCGACTCACCCCTCCACTTT
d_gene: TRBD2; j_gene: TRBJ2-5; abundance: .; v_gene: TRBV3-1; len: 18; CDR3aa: CASSQDHFSGGRRETQYF; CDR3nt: TGTGCCAGCAGCCAAGATCATTTTAGCGGGGGGCGACGGGAGACCCAGTACTTC
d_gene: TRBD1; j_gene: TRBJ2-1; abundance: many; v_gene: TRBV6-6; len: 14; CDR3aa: CASRVGTGGNEQFF; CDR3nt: TGTGCCAGCAGGGTCGGGACAGGGGGCAATGAGCAGTTCTTC
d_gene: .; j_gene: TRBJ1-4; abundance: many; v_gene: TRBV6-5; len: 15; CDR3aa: CASSYSLWTNEKLFF; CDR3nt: TGTGCCAGCAGTTACTCGCTGTGGACTAATGAAAAACTGTTTTTT
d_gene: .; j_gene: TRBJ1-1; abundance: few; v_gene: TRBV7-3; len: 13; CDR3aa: CASSLSPGPEAFF; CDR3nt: TGTGCCAGCAGCTTATCTCCCGGTCCCGAAGCTTTCTTT
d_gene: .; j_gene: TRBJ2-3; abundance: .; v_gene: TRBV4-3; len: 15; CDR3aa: CASSQDAGWGDTQYF; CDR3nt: TGCGCCAGCAGCCAAGATGCTGGGTGGGGTGATACGCAGTATTTT
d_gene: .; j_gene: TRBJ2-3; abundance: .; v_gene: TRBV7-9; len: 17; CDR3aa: CASSLEEGQWGTDTQYF; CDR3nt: TGTGCCAGCAGCTTAGAGGAAGGCCAGTGGGGCACAGATACGCAGTATTTT
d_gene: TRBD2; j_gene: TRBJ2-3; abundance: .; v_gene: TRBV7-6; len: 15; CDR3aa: CASSSLAGYTDTQYF; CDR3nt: TGTGCCAGCAGCTCTTTAGCGGGATACACAGATACGCAGTATTTT
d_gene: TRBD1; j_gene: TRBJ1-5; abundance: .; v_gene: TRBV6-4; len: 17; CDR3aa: CASSGTDRGGPNQPQHF; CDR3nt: TGTGCCAGCAGCGGCACGGACAGGGGCGGCCCCAATCAGCCCCAGCATTTT
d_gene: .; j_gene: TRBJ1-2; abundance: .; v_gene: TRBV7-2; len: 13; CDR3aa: CASSADGWGGYTF; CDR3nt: TGTGCCAGCAGCGCGGACGGATGGGGGGGCTACACCTTC
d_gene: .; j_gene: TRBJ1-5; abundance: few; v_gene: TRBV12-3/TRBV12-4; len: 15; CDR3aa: CASSLWTHSNQPQHF; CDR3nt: TGTGCCAGCAGTCTCTGGACACATAGCAATCAGCCCCAGCATTTT
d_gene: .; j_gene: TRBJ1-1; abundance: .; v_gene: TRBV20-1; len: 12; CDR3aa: CSARKENTEAFF; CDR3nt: TGCAGTGCTAGAAAGGAGAACACTGAAGCTTTCTTT
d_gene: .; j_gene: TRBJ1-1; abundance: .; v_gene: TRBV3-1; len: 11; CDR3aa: CASSIEGEAFF; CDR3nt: TGTGCCAGCAGCATAGAAGGTGAAGCTTTCTTT
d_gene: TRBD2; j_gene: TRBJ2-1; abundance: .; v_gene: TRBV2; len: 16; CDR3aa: CASSEGAGVTYNEQFF; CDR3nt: TGTGCCAGCAGTGAAGGAGCGGGAGTAACCTACAATGAGCAGTTCTTC
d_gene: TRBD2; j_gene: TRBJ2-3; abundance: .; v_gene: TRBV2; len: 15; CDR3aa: CASSGRLAGGLQPYF; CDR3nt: TGTGCCAGCAGTGGCAGACTAGCGGGGGGGCTACAACCCTATTTT